This T cell receptor beta chain was captured by sequencing in a study of blood T cells in healthy people across ages (dated by TCRdb to between 2014 and 2017). General notes on the study: In model experiments, roughly one uniquely barcoded TCR beta cDNA molecule per two T cells was captured by template switching. The study measured age-related changes in TCR beta repertoire diversity using deep sequencing normalized with unique cDNA molecular identifiers. To avoid experimental bias, donors of different ages were distributed randomly across sequencing lanes. The donors were split into four age groups: young (average 16 years), middle-aged (about 40), aged (approximately 59) and long-lived (over 75). Two additional independent replicas of 1 million unique cDNA reads from the same blood draw were analyzed for two donors (one aged 18 to 30 and one aged 80 or older).

The library was built by means of 5' RACE. TCRdb records Illumina HiSeq 2500 as the sequencer. A second roughly 7 to 12 cycle PCR used a sample-barcoded 5' primer and a J-beta primer mix. A template-switch 5' adaptor carrying 12 random nucleotides introduced a unique molecular identifier onto each TCR beta cDNA molecule. Each sample yielded at least 2.5 million CDR3-containing paired-end reads. All of the RNA was converted into first-strand cDNA using the Mint cDNA synthesis kit, with a TRBC-specific oligonucleotide serving as the primer. Following uracil-DNA glycosylase treatment, all cDNA underwent a first 18-cycle PCR with the universal primers M1SS and BC2_uni_R. On the study's bioinformatics: For normalization, 1 million high-quality reads, each with a distinct molecular identifier, were randomly selected from each sample. Instead of being binned into consensus sequences, reads that shared molecular identifiers were thrown out. CDR3 identification, clonotype clustering and error correction used MiTCR with a Q25 quality threshold and the strictest error-elimination algorithm. Lower-bound total TCR beta diversity was estimated with a nonparametric unseen species model using Euler transformation. The raw public reads went through TCRdb reprocessing: fastp at Q25, MiXCR clone calling, in-frame beta chains kept. Every CDR3 protein is listed once, alongside the most common genes and DNA of its rows. TCRdb, rather than the study authors, made the V and J calls. This sample gives roughly 410,000 distinct CDR3 sequences in total; over 45% of them show up just once. The top ten clones comprise approximately 51% of the sample.

The germline V gene supplies CDR1 SNHLY and CDR2 FYNNEI. From cysteine to phenylalanine, the CDR3 is 14 amino acids long. This entry keeps only the CDR3 DNA: 42 bases, framed from base 1. The junction shows trimming of 6 bases on V and 0 bases on J, plus 12 bases between the germline ends. Details on this clonotype: Its antigen is unknown. Base qualities are missing; no much larger clone stands one base away.

Donors were 30 to 45 systemically healthy Caucasian individuals from Russia aged 6 to 90 years. Each donor gave 8 to 10 milliliters of peripheral blood, collected into EDTA-treated Vacutainer tubes. Ficoll-Paque density-gradient centrifugation was used to isolate PBMCs, with at least 7 million per sample. Trizol reagent was used to extract total RNA from PBMCs, with at least 5.5 micrograms per sample. For every donor, flow cytometry on a PBMC aliquot measured the percentage of naive CD45RAhigh/CD27high T cells. The paper's findings and limits, for the study overall: As age increased, observed TCR beta diversity per million T cells dropped in a roughly linear way, and a significant reduction was already evident by age 40. A strong correlation was found between observed TCR beta diversity and the percentage of naive T cells measured by flow cytometry. Donor CMV infection status was unknown, potentially confounding age-related changes in expanded clonotypes. Estimates of total diversity based on one million sequenced T cells were considered lower bounds and underestimates. Bulk unsorted PBMC profiling prevented conclusive comparison of naive and antigen-experienced compartments. The long-lived group showed more naive CD4+ T cells, fewer expanded clones and increased TCR diversity than the aged group, suggesting age selection.

The receptor's source is a man in his sixties in good health. This receptor chain uses TRBV2 and TRBJ2-7, with a tentative D gene TRBD2 over 5 matching bases. The material sequenced was blood. For the CDR3, the sequence is CASREDPHSYEQYF. The nucleotides are TGTGCCAGCAGGGAGGACCCGCACTCCTACGAGCAGTACTTC.